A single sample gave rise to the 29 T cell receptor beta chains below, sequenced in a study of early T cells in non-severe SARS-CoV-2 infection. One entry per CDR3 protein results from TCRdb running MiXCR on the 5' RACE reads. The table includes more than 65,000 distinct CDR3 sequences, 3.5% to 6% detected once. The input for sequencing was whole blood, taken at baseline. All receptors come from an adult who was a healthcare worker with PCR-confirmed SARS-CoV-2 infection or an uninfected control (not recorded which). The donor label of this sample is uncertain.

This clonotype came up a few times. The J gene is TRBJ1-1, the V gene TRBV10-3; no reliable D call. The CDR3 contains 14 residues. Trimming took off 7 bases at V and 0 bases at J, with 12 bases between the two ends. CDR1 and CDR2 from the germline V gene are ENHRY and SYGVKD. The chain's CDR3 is CAITSSRVNTEAFF. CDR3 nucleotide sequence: TGTGCCATCACCTCGAGTAGGGTGAACACTGAAGCTTTCTTT.

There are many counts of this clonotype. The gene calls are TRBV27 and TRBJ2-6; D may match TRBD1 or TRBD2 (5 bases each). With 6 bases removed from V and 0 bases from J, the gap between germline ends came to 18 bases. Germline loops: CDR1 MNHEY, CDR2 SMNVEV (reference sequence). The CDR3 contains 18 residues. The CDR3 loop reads CASRRTGTEPSGANVLTF. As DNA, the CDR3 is TGTGCCAGCAGAAGAACCGGGACGGAACCCTCTGGGGCCAACGTCCTGACTTTC.

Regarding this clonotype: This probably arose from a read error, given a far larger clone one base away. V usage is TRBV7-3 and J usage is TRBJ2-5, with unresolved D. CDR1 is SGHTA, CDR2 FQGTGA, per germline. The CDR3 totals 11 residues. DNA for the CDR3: TGTGCCGGCAGCTCCCAAGAGACCCAGTACTTC. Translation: CAGSSQETQYF.

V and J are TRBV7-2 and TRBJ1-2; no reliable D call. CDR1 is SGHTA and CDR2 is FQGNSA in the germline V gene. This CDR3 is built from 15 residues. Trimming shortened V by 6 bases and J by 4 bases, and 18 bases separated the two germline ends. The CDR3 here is CASSYTPTLGYGYTF. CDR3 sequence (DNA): TGTGCCAGCAGTTACACCCCAACCTTGGGCTATGGCTACACCTTC.

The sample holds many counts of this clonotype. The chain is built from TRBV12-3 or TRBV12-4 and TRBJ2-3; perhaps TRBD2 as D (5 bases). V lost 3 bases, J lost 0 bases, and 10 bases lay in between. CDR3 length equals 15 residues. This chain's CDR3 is CASSFGAGSTDTQYF. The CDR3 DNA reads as TGTGCCAGCAGTTTCGGCGCGGGCAGCACAGATACGCAGTATTTT.

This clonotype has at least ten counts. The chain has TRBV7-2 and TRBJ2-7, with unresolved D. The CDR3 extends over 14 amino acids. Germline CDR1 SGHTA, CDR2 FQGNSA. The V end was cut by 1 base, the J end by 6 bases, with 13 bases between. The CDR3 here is CASSLGSLGTEQYF. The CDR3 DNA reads TGTGCCAGCAGCTTAGGGTCTCTAGGTACCGAGCAGTACTTC.

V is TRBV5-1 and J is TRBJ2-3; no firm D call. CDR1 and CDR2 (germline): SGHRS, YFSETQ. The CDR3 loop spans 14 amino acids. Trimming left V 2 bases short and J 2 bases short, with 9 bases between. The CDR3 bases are TGCGCCAGCAGCTTCGGCCTAAACACAGATACGCAGTATTTT. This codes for CASSFGLNTDTQYF.

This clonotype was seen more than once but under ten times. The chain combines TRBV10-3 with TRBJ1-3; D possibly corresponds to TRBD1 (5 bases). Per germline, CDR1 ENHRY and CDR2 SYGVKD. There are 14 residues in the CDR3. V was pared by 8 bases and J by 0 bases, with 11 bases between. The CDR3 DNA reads TGTGCCATCCGGGACGGACGCTCTGGAAACACCATATATTTT. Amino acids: CAIRDGRSGNTIYF.

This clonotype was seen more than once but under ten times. This CDR3 is CATNRAAQDPPNEKLFF. The DNA of the CDR3 is TGTGCCACCAACCGCGCAGCCCAAGACCCTCCTAATGAAAAACTGTTTTTT. The chain carries TRBV19 and TRBJ1-4; D gene uncertain. This CDR3 spans 17 amino acids. The V end was cut by 10 bases, the J end by 3 bases, with 24 bases between. Looked up from germline, CDR1 is LNHDA and CDR2 is SQIVND (reference sequence).

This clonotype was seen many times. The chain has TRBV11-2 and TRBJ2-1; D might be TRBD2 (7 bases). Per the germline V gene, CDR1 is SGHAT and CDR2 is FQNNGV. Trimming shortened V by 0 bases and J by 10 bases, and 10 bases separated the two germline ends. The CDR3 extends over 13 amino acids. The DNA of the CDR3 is TGTGCCAGCAGCTTAGATTCGGGGGGCGAGCAGTTCTTC. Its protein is CASSLDSGGEQFF. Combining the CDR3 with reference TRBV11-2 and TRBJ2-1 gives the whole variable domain EAGVAQSPRYKIIEKRQSVAFWCNPISGHATLYWYQQILGQGPKLLIQFQNNGVVDDSQLPKDRFSAERLKGVDSTLKIQPAKLEDSAVYLCASSLDSGGEQFFGPGTRLTVL.

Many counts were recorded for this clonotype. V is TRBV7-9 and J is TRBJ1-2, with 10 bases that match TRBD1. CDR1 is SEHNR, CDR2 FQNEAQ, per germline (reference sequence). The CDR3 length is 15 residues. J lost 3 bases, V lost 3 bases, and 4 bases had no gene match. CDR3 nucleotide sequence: TGTGCCAGCAGCTTGGGACAGGGGCTTGACTATGGCTACACCTTC. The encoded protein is CASSLGQGLDYGYTF.

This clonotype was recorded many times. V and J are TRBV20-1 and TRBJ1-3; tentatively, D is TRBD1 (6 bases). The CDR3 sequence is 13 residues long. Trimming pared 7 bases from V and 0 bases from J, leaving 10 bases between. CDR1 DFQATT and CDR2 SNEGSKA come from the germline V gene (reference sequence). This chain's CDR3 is CSGGGHSGNTIYF. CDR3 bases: TGCAGTGGAGGGGGACACTCTGGAAACACCATATATTTT.

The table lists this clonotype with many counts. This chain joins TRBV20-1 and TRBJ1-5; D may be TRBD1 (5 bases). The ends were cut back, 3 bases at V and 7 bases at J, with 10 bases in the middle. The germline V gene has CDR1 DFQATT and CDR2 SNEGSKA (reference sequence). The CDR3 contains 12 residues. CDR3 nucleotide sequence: TGCAGTGCTAGCAGGGCTAGGCAGCCCCAGCATTTT. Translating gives CSASRARQPQHF.

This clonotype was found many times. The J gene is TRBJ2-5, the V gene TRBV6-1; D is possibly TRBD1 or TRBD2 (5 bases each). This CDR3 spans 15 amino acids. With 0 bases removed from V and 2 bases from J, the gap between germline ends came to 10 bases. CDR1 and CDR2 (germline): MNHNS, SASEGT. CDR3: CASSEAMGEQETQYF. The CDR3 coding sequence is TGTGCCAGCAGTGAAGCGATGGGGGAACAAGAGACCCAGTACTTC.

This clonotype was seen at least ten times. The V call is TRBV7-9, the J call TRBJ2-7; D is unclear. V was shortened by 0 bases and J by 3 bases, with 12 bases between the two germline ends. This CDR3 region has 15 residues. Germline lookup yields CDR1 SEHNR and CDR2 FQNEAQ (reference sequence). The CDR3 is CASSLAPNRLYEQYF. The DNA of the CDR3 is TGTGCCAGCAGCTTAGCTCCCAACAGACTCTACGAGCAGTACTTC.

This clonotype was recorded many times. CDR3 DNA sequence: TGCAGTGCTAGGTCGGACTACGAGCAGTACTTC. Translating it yields CSARSDYEQYF. The J gene is TRBJ2-7, the V gene TRBV20-1; D gene unclear. Germline lookup yields CDR1 DFQATT and CDR2 SNEGSKA (reference sequence). With 3 bases removed from V and 3 bases from J, the gap between germline ends came to 6 bases. The CDR3 length is 11 residues.

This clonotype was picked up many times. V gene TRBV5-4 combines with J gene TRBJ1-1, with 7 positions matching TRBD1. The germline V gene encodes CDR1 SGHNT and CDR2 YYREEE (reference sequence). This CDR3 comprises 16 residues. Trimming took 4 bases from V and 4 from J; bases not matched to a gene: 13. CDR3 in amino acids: CASSTSQGRGSTEAFF. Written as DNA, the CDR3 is TGTGCCAGCAGCACATCACAGGGGAGGGGGAGCACTGAAGCTTTCTTT. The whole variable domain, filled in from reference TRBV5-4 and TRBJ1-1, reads ETGVTQSPTHLIKTRGQQVTLRCSSQSGHNTVSWYQQALGQGPQFIFQYYREEENGRGNFPPRFSGLQFPNYSSELNVNALELDDSALYLCASSTSQGRGSTEAFFGQGTRLTVV.

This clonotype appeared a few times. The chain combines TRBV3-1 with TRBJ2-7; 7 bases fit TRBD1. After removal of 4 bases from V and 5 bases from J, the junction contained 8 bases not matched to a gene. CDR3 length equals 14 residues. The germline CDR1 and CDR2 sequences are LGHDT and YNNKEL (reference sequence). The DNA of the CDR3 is TGTGCCAGCAGCCCGGGACAGAAGGCGAACGAGCAGTACTTC. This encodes CASSPGQKANEQYF.

The CDR3 loop reads CASSFLAGGLVDTQYF. In DNA, the CDR3 is TGTGCCAGCAGCTTCCTAGCGGGGGGGCTGGTAGATACGCAGTATTTT. This chain uses TRBV5-6 with TRBJ2-3, with TRBD2 matching over 12 bases. Germline CDR1 SGHDT, CDR2 YYEEEE. The junction had 6 bases not matched to a gene; V was cut back by 2 bases and J by 5 bases. This CDR3 is 16 amino acids long.

CDR3 DNA sequence: TGTGCCAGCAAATGGGACAGGAGTACAGATACGCAGTATTTT. Amino acid sequence: CASKWDRSTDTQYF. This rearrangement joins TRBV11-2 to TRBJ2-3, with 8 bases matching TRBD1. Trimming cost V 7 bases and J 3 bases; bases outside gene matches: 6. The CDR3 loop spans 14 amino acids. Germline V gives CDR1 SGHAT, CDR2 FQNNGV. Complete variable domain (other parts from reference TRBV11-2 and TRBJ2-3): EAGVAQSPRYKIIEKRQSVAFWCNPISGHATLYWYQQILGQGPKLLIQFQNNGVVDDSQLPKDRFSAERLKGVDSTLKIQPAKLEDSAVYLCASKWDRSTDTQYFGPGTRLTVL.

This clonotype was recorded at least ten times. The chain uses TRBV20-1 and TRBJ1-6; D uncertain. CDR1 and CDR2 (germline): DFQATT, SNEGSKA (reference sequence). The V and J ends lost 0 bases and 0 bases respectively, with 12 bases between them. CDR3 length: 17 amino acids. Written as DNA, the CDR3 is TGCAGTGCTAGAGAGCACCCCGTCGACTCCTATAATTCACCCCTCCACTTT. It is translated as CSAREHPVDSYNSPLHF.

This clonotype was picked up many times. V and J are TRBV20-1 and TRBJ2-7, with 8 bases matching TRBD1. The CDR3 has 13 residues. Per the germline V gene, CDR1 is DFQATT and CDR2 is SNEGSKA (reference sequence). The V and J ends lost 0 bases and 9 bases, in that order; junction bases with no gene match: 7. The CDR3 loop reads CSARDTGGHRQYF. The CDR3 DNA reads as TGCAGTGCTAGAGATACAGGGGGGCACCGGCAGTACTTC.

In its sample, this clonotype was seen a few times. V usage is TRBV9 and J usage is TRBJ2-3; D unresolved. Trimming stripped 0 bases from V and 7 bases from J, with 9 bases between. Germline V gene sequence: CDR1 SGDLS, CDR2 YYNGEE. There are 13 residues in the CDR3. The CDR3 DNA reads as TGTGCCAGCAGCGTAGAGAGTTTTAATACGCAGTATTTT. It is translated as CASSVESFNTQYF.

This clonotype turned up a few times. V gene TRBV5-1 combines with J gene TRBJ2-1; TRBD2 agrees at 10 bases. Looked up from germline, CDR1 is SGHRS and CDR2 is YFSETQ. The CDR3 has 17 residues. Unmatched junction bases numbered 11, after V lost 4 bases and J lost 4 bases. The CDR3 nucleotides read TGCGCCAGCAGCACCACTTTTAGCGGGGGGTTATACAATGAGCAGTTCTTC. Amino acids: CASSTTFSGGLYNEQFF.

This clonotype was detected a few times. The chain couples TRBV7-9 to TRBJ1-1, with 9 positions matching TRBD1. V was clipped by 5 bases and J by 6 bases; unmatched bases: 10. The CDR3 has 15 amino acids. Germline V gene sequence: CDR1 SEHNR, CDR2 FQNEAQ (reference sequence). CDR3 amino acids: CASSPDRGPTPEAFF. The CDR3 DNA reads TGTGCCAGCAGCCCGGACAGGGGACCAACCCCTGAAGCTTTCTTT.

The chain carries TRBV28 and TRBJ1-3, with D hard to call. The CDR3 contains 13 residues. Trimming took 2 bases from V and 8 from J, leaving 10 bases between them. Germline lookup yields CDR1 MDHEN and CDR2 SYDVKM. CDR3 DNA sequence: TGTGCCAGCAGTTTAAACCCTGAGTACACCATATATTTT. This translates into CASSLNPEYTIYF.

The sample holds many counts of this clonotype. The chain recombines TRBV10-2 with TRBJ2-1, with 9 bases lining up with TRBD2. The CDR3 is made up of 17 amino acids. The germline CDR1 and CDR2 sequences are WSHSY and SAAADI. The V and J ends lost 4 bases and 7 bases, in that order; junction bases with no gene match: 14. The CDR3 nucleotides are TGCGCCAGCAGTGGGGCCGAGATAGCGGGGGATAGGAATGAGCAGTTCTTC. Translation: CASSGAEIAGDRNEQFF.

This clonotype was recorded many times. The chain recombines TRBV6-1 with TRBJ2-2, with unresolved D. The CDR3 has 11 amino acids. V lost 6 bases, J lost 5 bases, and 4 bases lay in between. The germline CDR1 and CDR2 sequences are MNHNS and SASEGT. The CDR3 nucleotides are TGTGCCAGCAGGGGGACCGGGGAGCTGTTTTTT. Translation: CASRGTGELFF.

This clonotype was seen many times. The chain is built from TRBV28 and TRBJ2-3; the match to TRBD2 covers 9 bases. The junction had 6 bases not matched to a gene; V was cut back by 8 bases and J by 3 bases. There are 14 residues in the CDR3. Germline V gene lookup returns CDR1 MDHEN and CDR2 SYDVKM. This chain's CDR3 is CASSPAGGTDTQYF. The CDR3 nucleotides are TGTGCCAGCTCCCCAGCGGGGGGAACAGATACGCAGTATTTT.